Below are 8 T cell receptor beta chains sequenced from a single sample in a study of blood T cell repertoires in COVID-19 (dated by TCRdb to 2019 to 2021). The protocol used for the library was the immunoSEQ multiplex PCR assay. Here the immuneACCESS table is served through TCRdb, limited to in-frame sequences with V and J called. Missing clones are a known gap in these copies; in checked studies unresolved V genes cover under half, and the rest lacks a known reason. The sample table lists more than 150,000 clones, approximately 91% of them with a count of one. The ten largest clones represent approximately 0.56% of the sample. The sequenced sample consisted of peripheral blood. The receptors shown here come from a man between 50 and 59 years old with acute or convalescent COVID-19.

This clone was observed a handful of times. The V call is TRBV28, the J call TRBJ2-4; a possible D gene is TRBD1 (5 bases). The CDR3 is 15 amino acids. Germline values: CDR1 MDHEN, CDR2 SYDVKM. Trimming took 3 bases from V and 4 from J, leaving 13 bases between them. The CDR3 loop reads CASSLRWQGKNIQYF. CDR3 nucleotides: TGTGCCAGCAGTTTGCGATGGCAGGGTAAAAACATTCAGTACTTC.

The chain employs TRBV5-1 and TRBJ2-1, with TRBD1 as a possible D gene (5 bases). The CDR3 covers 14 residues. V was clipped by 0 bases and J by 1 base, with 5 bases between them. Per the germline V gene, CDR1 is SGHRS and CDR2 is YFSETQ. In nucleotides, the CDR3 is TGCGCCAGCAGCTTGGGACAGTCCTACAATGAGCAGTTCTTC. Residues: CASSLGQSYNEQFF.

The chain uses TRBV28 and TRBJ2-4; D possibly corresponds to TRBD2 (5 bases). Germline assignment: CDR1 MDHEN and CDR2 SYDVKM. The CDR3 runs 16 residues. With 6 bases removed from V and 0 bases from J, the gap between germline ends came to 15 bases. The CDR3 spells CASRNRRTVAKNIQYF. The CDR3 nucleotides read TGTGCCAGCAGAAACCGGAGGACTGTAGCCAAAAACATTCAGTACTTC. The full variable domain, completed using reference TRBV28 and TRBJ2-4, is DVKVTQSSRYLVKRTGEKVFLECVQDMDHENMFWYRQDPGLGLRLIYFSYDVKMKEKGDIPEGYSVSREKKERFSLILESASTNQTSMYLCASRNRRTVAKNIQYFGAGTRLSVL.

This clone was counted once. CDR3: CASRGTSGLGNEQFF. CDR3 bases: TGTGCCAGCAGAGGGACTAGCGGGCTAGGCAATGAGCAGTTCTTC. The chain recombines TRBV2 with TRBJ2-1, with 12 bases that match TRBD2. V was clipped by 6 bases and J by 6 bases; unmatched bases: 6. Germline V gene data show CDR1 as SNHLY and CDR2 as FYNNEI. CDR3 length: 15 residues. Complete variable domain (other parts from reference TRBV2 and TRBJ2-1): EPEVTQTPSHQVTQMGQEVILRCVPISNHLYFYWYRQILGQKVEFLVSFYNNEISEKSEIFDDQFSVERPDGSNFTLKIRSTKLEDSAMYFCASRGTSGLGNEQFFGPGTRLTVL.

The chain combines TRBV7-9 with TRBJ1-3; 7 bases are shared with TRBD1. From germline, CDR1 is SEHNR and CDR2 FQNEAQ (reference sequence). The CDR3 spans 18 residues. Losses at the gene ends were 2 bases for V and 9 bases for J; bases not matched to a gene: 19. CDR3 bases: TGTGCCAGCAGCTTAAGCCTCTCCCGTCCCTACAGGGGCAGCACCATATATTTT. Translated, it gives CASSLSLSRPYRGSTIYF.

The J gene is TRBJ2-3, the V gene TRBV7-2; tentatively, D is TRBD1 (6 bases). V was clipped by 5 bases and J by 2 bases, with 11 bases between them. The CDR3 spans 14 residues. The germline CDR1 and CDR2 sequences are SGHTA and FQGNSA. The CDR3 nucleotides read TGTGCCAGCAGCCGCGGACAGCTCACAGATACGCAGTATTTT. Translation gives CASSRGQLTDTQYF.

V gene TRBV18 combines with J gene TRBJ2-7; possible D gene TRBD1, 5 bases. The CDR3 has 17 amino acids. V was pared by 0 bases and J by 5 bases, with 20 bases between. Germline assignment: CDR1 KGHSH and CDR2 LQKENI. DNA for the CDR3: TGTGCCAGCTCACCACCCAATCGAGGCAGGGTGGTCGACGAGCAGTACTTC. Translated, it gives CASSPPNRGRVVDEQYF.

This sequence joins TRBV15 and TRBJ2-3; D unresolved. Germline-derived CDR1 and CDR2 are LNHNV and YYDKDF (reference sequence). The CDR3 has 14 amino acids. V was clipped by 7 bases and J by 4 bases, with 15 bases between them. CDR3 loop: CATKEFGLADTQYF. As DNA, the CDR3 is TGTGCCACCAAAGAGTTCGGGTTGGCAGATACGCAGTATTTT.